These 2 T cell receptor beta chains were all obtained from the same sample, sequenced in a study of cytomegalovirus exposure and HLA in healthy donors. With 60 Vbeta and 13 Jbeta primers, the PCR was carried out. TCRdb's table, derived via immunoSEQ multiplex PCR, lists solely in-frame clones and lacks some. The sample lists about 130,000 clones, 70% to 85% seen once, with roughly 1.7% in the top ten. What was sequenced was PBMCs. These receptors were collected from a boy aged 5-17 years in good health and CMV-seronegative.

The chain joins TRBV12-5 to TRBJ1-6; D is ambiguous. Germline CDR1 LGHNT, CDR2 FRNRAP. Trimming cost V 1 base and J 10 bases, with 8 bases left between them. The CDR3 consists of 13 residues. The CDR3 region has the DNA TGTGCTAGTGGTTTGGACTCCCGGTCACCCCTCCACTTT. This sequence encodes CASGLDSRSPLHF. The full variable domain, in which reference TRBV12-5 and TRBJ1-6 provide the parts outside the CDR3, is DARVTQTPRHKVTEMGQEVTMRCQPILGHNTVFWYRQTMMQGLELLAYFRNRAPLDDSGMPKDRFSAEMPDATLATLKIQPSEPRDSAVYFCASGLDSRSPLHFGNGTRLTVT.

The chain employs TRBV6-5 and TRBJ1-2; TRBD1 might be the D (6 bases). CDR1 and CDR2 (germline): MNHEY, SVGAGI. Trimming removed 4 bases from V and 3 bases from J, with 15 bases in between. CDR3 size: 15 residues. The CDR3 loop is CASSWGPAADYGYTF. The CDR3 DNA reads as TGTGCCAGCAGTTGGGGGCCAGCGGCCGACTATGGCTACACCTTC.